Presented here are 19 T cell receptor beta chains from one specimen sequenced in a study of OX40 agonist ivuxolimab in advanced cancers. TCRdb's copy holds only in-frame clones and misses some; the assay was immunoSEQ multiplex PCR. The table lists 15,000 to 20,000 clones, around 80% of them singletons. The sample in question was CD4+ or CD8+ T cells sorted from blood, obtained in a trial of the OX40 agonist ivuxolimab. The receptors were sampled from an adult with an advanced solid tumor such as melanoma, head and neck, liver or kidney cancer.

The count of this clone is one. The chain couples TRBV7-2 to TRBJ2-2; perhaps TRBD2 as D (6 bases). The CDR3 contains 14 residues. Trimming left V 5 bases short and J 6 bases short, with 13 bases between. The germline V gene encodes CDR1 SGHTA and CDR2 FQGNSA. CDR3 amino acids: CASSKVTSPGELFF. CDR3 bases: TGTGCCAGCAGCAAAGTTACTAGCCCCGGGGAGCTGTTTTTT. Variable domain in full (rest from reference TRBV7-2 and TRBJ2-2): GAGVSQSPSNKVTEKGKDVELRCDPISGHTALYWYRQSLGQGLEFLIYFQGNSAPDKSGLPSDRFSAERTGGSVSTLTIQRTQQEDSAVYLCASSKVTSPGELFFGEGSRLTVL.

The rearrangement uses TRBV7-3 and TRBJ1-4, with D unresolved. CDR3 length: 13 amino acids. Germline V gives CDR1 SGHTA, CDR2 FQGTGA. The V end lost 0 bases, the J end lost 14 bases, and 13 bases lay between the germline ends. Here the CDR3 DNA reads TGTGCCAGCAGCTTAACCTCTGGTCAATCTCTGTTTTTT. The encoded protein is CASSLTSGQSLFF. Using reference TRBV7-3 and TRBJ1-4 for the parts outside the CDR3, the full variable domain is GAGVSQTPSNKVTEKGKYVELRCDPISGHTALYWYRQSLGQGPEFLIYFQGTGAADDSGLPNDRFFAVRPEGSVSTLKIQRTERGDSAVYLCASSLTSGQSLFFGSGTQLSVL.

The rearrangement joins TRBV30 to TRBJ1-5; 11 nucleotides agree with TRBD1. This CDR3 is 12 amino acids long. CDR1 and CDR2 (germline): GTSNPN, SVGIG (reference sequence). J lost 7 bases, V lost 8 bases, and 4 bases had no gene match. CDR3 protein: CAGGQGGQPQHF. For the CDR3, the DNA is TGTGCCGGGGGACAGGGGGGCCAGCCCCAGCATTTT. Filled out from reference TRBV30 and TRBJ1-5, the complete variable domain reads SQTIHQWPATLVQPVGSPLSLECTVEGTSNPNLYWYRQAAGRGLQLLFYSVGIGQISSEVPQNLSASRPQDRQFILSSKKLLLSDSGFYLCAGGQGGQPQHFGDGTRLSIL.

The genes are TRBV7-3 and TRBJ2-3; TRBD2 matches at 7 bases. Germline-derived CDR1 and CDR2 are SGHTA and FQGTGA. V was clipped by 3 bases and J by 6 bases; unmatched bases: 9. The CDR3 runs 15 residues. This CDR3 reads CASSFLADRGDTQYF. CDR3 DNA: TGTGCCAGCAGCTTCCTAGCGGACCGGGGTGATACGCAGTATTTT. The complete variable domain, with remaining parts taken from reference TRBV7-3 and TRBJ2-3, reads GAGVSQTPSNKVTEKGKYVELRCDPISGHTALYWYRQSLGQGPEFLIYFQGTGAADDSGLPNDRFFAVRPEGSVSTLKIQRTERGDSAVYLCASSFLADRGDTQYFGPGTRLTVL.

The V and J genes are TRBV12-5 and TRBJ2-1; 13 positions match TRBD2. Trimming at V came to 5 bases and at J to 10 bases, leaving 11 bases not matched to a gene. The CDR3 contains 16 residues. Germline V gives CDR1 LGHNT, CDR2 FRNRAP. CDR3 sequence reads: CASGPGRTSGSGEQFF. CDR3 DNA: TGTGCTAGTGGTCCCGGTAGGACTAGCGGGAGCGGGGAGCAGTTCTTC.

The rearrangement joins TRBV27 to TRBJ1-6; D not resolved. The CDR3 spans 15 residues. CDR1 and CDR2 (germline): MNHEY, SMNVEV (reference sequence). V gave up 6 bases and J gave up 3 bases, with 12 bases separating them. Written as DNA, the CDR3 is TGTGCCAGCAGCCTTGGTGCCATCTATAATTCACCCCTCCACTTT. Translating it yields CASSLGAIYNSPLHF.

The gene calls are TRBV10-3 and TRBJ2-5; a possible D gene is TRBD1 (6 bases). V shed 6 bases and J shed 2 bases, with 10 bases lying between them. The CDR3 is 13 amino acids. Germline V gene sequence: CDR1 ENHRY, CDR2 SYGVKD. CDR3 protein: CAISPGQQETQYF. The CDR3, as DNA: TGTGCCATCAGCCCGGGACAACAAGAGACCCAGTACTTC.

The chain has TRBV28 and TRBJ2-7; D remains ambiguous. Germline assignment: CDR1 MDHEN and CDR2 SYDVKM. The V and J ends lost 2 bases and 0 bases respectively, with 17 bases between them. The CDR3 totals 17 residues. CDR3 sequence reads: CASSLAGSDGSSYEQYF. In DNA form, the CDR3 reads TGTGCCAGCAGTTTAGCTGGATCTGACGGAAGCTCCTACGAGCAGTACTTC.

The rearrangement links TRBV6-5 to TRBJ1-5; D might be TRBD1 (6 bases). Deletions cut 5 bases from V and 2 bases from J, with 13 bases between. Germline lookup yields CDR1 MNHEY and CDR2 SVGAGI. The CDR3 has 15 residues. CDR3 DNA: TGTGCCAGCAGTAAAGGGGGGTTTGGCAATCAGCCCCAGCATTTT. Its protein product is CASSKGGFGNQPQHF.

The table lists this clone with a few counts. V usage is TRBV19 and J usage is TRBJ1-5, with a tentative D call TRBD1 (6 bases). CDR3 length: 17 amino acids. The germline CDR1 and CDR2 sequences are LNHDA and SQIVND (reference sequence). The V end lost 6 bases, the J end lost 4 bases, and 22 bases lay between the germline ends. CDR3 loop: CASSPPDSGPLNQPQHF. Written as DNA, the CDR3 is TGTGCCAGTAGCCCCCCGGACAGTGGACCCCTTAATCAGCCCCAGCATTTT.

The chain links TRBV13 to TRBJ2-2; 13 bases line up with TRBD2. J was trimmed by 6 bases and V by 5 bases; bases with no gene match: 0. The germline CDR1 and CDR2 sequences are PRHDT and FYEKMQ (reference sequence). This CDR3 comprises 14 residues. The CDR3, as DNA: TGTGCCAGCAGCGGACTAGCGGGAGCCGGGGAGCTGTTTTTT. Amino acids: CASSGLAGAGELFF.

The gene calls are TRBV27 and TRBJ2-2; TRBD2 might be the D (6 bases). Germline V CDR1 and CDR2: MNHEY, SMNVEV (reference sequence). This CDR3 is 16 amino acids long. The V end lost 0 bases, the J end lost 0 bases, and 8 bases lay between the germline ends. Here the CDR3 DNA reads TGTGCCAGCAGTTTATCGCGGGATACGAACACCGGGGAGCTGTTTTTT. Translated, it gives CASSLSRDTNTGELFF.

This chain links TRBV2 with TRBJ2-7, with 12 positions matching TRBD2. The CDR3 is 16 amino acids. Germline CDR1 and CDR2: SNHLY and FYNNEI. The V and J ends lost 4 bases and 3 bases, in that order; junction bases with no gene match: 7. CDR3 nucleotide sequence: TGTGCCAGCAGTGTTCTACTAGCGGGAGGTTTCTACGAGCAGTACTTC. Translated, it gives CASSVLLAGGFYEQYF.

The J gene is TRBJ2-7, the V gene TRBV10-3; no definite D call. V lost 0 bases, J lost 3 bases, and 3 bases lay in between. The CDR3 sequence is 12 residues long. Per the germline V gene, CDR1 is ENHRY and CDR2 is SYGVKD. The CDR3 DNA reads as TGTGCCATCAGTGAGTCGGGCTACGAGCAGTACTTC. Protein sequence: CAISESGYEQYF.

The genes are TRBV14 and TRBJ2-7, with 12 bases aligning to TRBD2. V trimming: 3 bases; J trimming: 1 base; junction bases outside the gene matches: 4. This CDR3 region has 16 residues. The V gene's germline CDR1 is SGHDN and CDR2 FVKESK. DNA for the CDR3: TGTGCCAGCAGCCACGCGACTAGCGGGAGTTCCTACGAGCAGTACTTC. Translated, it gives CASSHATSGSSYEQYF. Full variable domain (outside the CDR3, taken from reference TRBV14 and TRBJ2-7): EAGVTQFPSHSVIEKGQTVTLRCDPISGHDNLYWYRRVMGKEIKFLLHFVKESKQDESGMPNNRFLAERTGGTYSTLKVQPAELEDSGVYFCASSHATSGSSYEQYFGPGTRLTVT.

This clone has just one count. V is TRBV27 and J is TRBJ1-3; 9 positions agree with TRBD1. Germline CDR1 MNHEY, CDR2 SMNVEV (reference sequence). Trimming took 5 bases from V and 4 from J; bases not matched to a gene: 9. The CDR3 contains 16 residues. The CDR3 here is CASSLSGTGFGNTIYF. CDR3 sequence (DNA): TGTGCCAGCAGTCTCTCCGGGACAGGGTTCGGAAACACCATATATTTT.

The V and J genes are TRBV5-4 and TRBJ1-5; D is possibly TRBD1 (6 bases). The V gene lost 0 bases and the J gene lost 1 base, with 8 bases spanning the gap. CDR1 and CDR2 from the germline V gene are SGHNT and YYREEE (reference sequence). The CDR3 totals 15 residues. The CDR3 nucleotides are TGTGCCAGCAGCTTGGGCGGGACAAGCAATCAGCCCCAGCATTTT. It is translated as CASSLGGTSNQPQHF. Full variable domain (remainder filled in from reference TRBV5-4 and TRBJ1-5): ETGVTQSPTHLIKTRGQQVTLRCSSQSGHNTVSWYQQALGQGPQFIFQYYREEENGRGNFPPRFSGLQFPNYSSELNVNALELDDSALYLCASSLGGTSNQPQHFGDGTRLSIL.

The chain carries TRBV7-2 and TRBJ2-2, with 10 bases lining up with TRBD2. This CDR3 is built from 15 residues. CDR1 SGHTA and CDR2 FQGNSA come from the germline V gene. The ends lost 2 bases at V and 7 bases at J; junction bases unmatched: 4. CDR3: CASSLTSGNYGELFF. DNA of the CDR3: TGTGCCAGCAGCTTAACTAGCGGGAACTACGGGGAGCTGTTTTTT.

The chain employs TRBV27 and TRBJ1-1, with 8 bases aligning to TRBD1. The CDR3 extends over 15 amino acids. The ends lost 6 bases at V and 0 bases at J; junction bases unmatched: 6. Germline-derived CDR1 and CDR2 are MNHEY and SMNVEV (reference sequence). The chain's CDR3 is CASSRRQGMNTEAFF. The CDR3 DNA is TGTGCCAGCAGCCGGAGACAGGGGATGAACACTGAAGCTTTCTTT.